A selection of T cell receptor beta chains follows, all from one sample in a study of cytomegalovirus exposure and HLA in healthy donors. Sequencing was performed with immunoSEQ multiplex PCR; in TCRdb, only in-frame clones are kept and a portion is missing. The sample includes about 150,000 clones, 75% to 90% of them seen just once. Sample: PBMCs. These receptor sequences come from a man between 25 and 39 years old in good health and CMV-seropositive. Both conserved end residues are part of each CDR3. The D gene is left open where the match is weak. Not every row has a clone size; where given, it reads once, few, many or a size class.

few | TRBJ2-3 | TRBD1 | TRBV27 | TGTGCCAGCAGTGCGGGACAGGGGGCCGGTCCGTTTCTTATAGATACGCAGTATTTT | CASSAGQGAGPFLIDTQYF
- | TRBJ1-2 | - | TRBV4-3 | TGCGCCAGCAGCCACGGCCCGACACCTGCTAACTATGGCTACACCTTC | CASSHGPTPANYGYTF
- | TRBJ2-1 | TRBD2 | TRBV5-4 | TGTGCCAGCAGCCTAGGACTAGCGGGAGGGCATAATGAGCAGTTCTTC | CASSLGLAGGHNEQFF
- | TRBJ1-2 | TRBD1 | TRBV25-1 | TGTGCCAGCAGTGAGGCAGGGGGCGGTGGTCGCTATGGCTACACCTTC | CASSEAGGGGRYGYTF
- | TRBJ1-2 | - | TRBV4-2 | TGTGCCAGCAGACCCGACAGAGAGGCGTATGGCTACACCTTC | CASRPDREAYGYTF
- | TRBJ2-2 | - | TRBV15 | TGTGCCACCAGCAGAGCCACCTTCATCGGCGGGGAGCTGTTTTTT | CATSRATFIGGELFF
- | TRBJ2-7 | TRBD1 | TRBV7-2 | TGTGCCAGCAGCTTAGGCGGGACAGGGTCGTACGAGCAGTACTTC | CASSLGGTGSYEQYF
- | TRBJ1-5 | TRBD1 | TRBV4-2 | TGTGCCAGCAGCCAAGAAGGGGGCAGGGGAGGTCAGCCCCAGCATTTT | CASSQEGGRGGQPQHF
- | TRBJ2-2 | TRBD1 | TRBV27 | TGTGCCAGCAGCCGAGCGGGGACAGGGGCCACCGGGGAGCTGTTTTTT | CASSRAGTGATGELFF
- | TRBJ2-2 | TRBD2 | TRBV6-1 | TGTGCCAGCAGTGATGAGGGACTAGCGGAGAACACCGGGGAGCTGTTTTTT | CASSDEGLAENTGELFF
- | TRBJ2-1 | TRBD2 | TRBV25-1 | TGTGCCAGCAATTCGGCGGGAGATGAGCAGTTCTTC | CASNSAGDEQFF
- | TRBJ1-5 | - | TRBV7-9 | TGTGCCAGCAGCTTAGCGGAGAATCAGCCCCAGCATTTT | CASSLAENQPQHF
- | TRBJ2-7 | - | TRBV28 | TGTGCCAGCAGTTTATTGCCAGGCTTCAGCTCCTACGAGCAGTACTTC | CASSLLPGFSSYEQYF
- | TRBJ2-7 | TRBD2 | TRBV2 | TGTGCCAGCAGCGGTAGCGGGAGGGGAAGCTCCTACGAGCAGTACTTC | CASSGSGRGSSYEQYF
- | TRBJ2-1 | TRBD2 | TRBV6-1 | TGTGCCAGCAGTCGGGTGGCGGGGGGGGATGAGCAGTTCTTC | CASSRVAGGDEQFF
- | TRBJ2-7 | TRBD2 | TRBV4-1 | TGCGCCAGCAGCCAAGATAGCGGGATCTACGAGCAGTACTTC | CASSQDSGIYEQYF
- | TRBJ1-1 | TRBD1 | TRBV6-5 | TGTGCCAGCAGCGGCGGACAGGGGGGCACTGAAGCTTTCTTT | CASSGGQGGTEAFF
- | TRBJ1-2 | - | TRBV4-3 | TGCGCCAGCAGCCAAGAGAGTTCTAACTATGGCTACACCTTC | CASSQESSNYGYTF
- | TRBJ1-4 | - | TRBV27 | TGTGCCAGCAGTTTTCGGGTGGCTGGTGAAAAACTGTTTTTT | CASSFRVAGEKLFF
few | TRBJ1-1 | - | TRBV4-2 | TGTGCCAGCAGCCAAGTCGGGGGACTCATGAACACTGAAGCTTTCTTT | CASSQVGGLMNTEAFF